The entry below gives a single TCR beta chain sequence along with its context. The entry originates in a study of blood T cell repertoires in COVID-19. The V and J ends lost 6 bases and 5 bases, in that order; junction bases with no gene match: 6. The CDR3 is 13 amino acids. CDR1 and CDR2 (germline): LNHDA, SQIVND (reference sequence). This table comes from immunoSEQ multiplex PCR, and its TCRdb copy is limited to in-frame clones, with some not included. The sample yields around 70,000 clones, approximately 79% seen once. This TCR derives from a man aged 55-75 years with acute or convalescent COVID-19. What was sequenced was peripheral blood. J is TRBJ1-2 and V is TRBV19; the match to TRBD1 covers 7 bases. In DNA, the CDR3 is TGTGCCAGTAGGGGACAGTCTAGTTATGGCTACACCTTC. This sequence encodes CASRGQSSYGYTF.